Below, 5 T cell receptor beta chains from the same sample are listed, as sequenced in a study of CD8+ T cells in alopecia areata (dated by TCRdb to about 2018). The treatment or condition label on this specimen signifies: oral pan-JAK inhibitor, 5-10 mg twice daily. The library relied on the immunoSEQ multiplex PCR assay. To provide template for TCR sequencing, every sample had RNA extracted and reverse transcribed into cDNA. Here the immuneACCESS table is served through TCRdb, limited to in-frame sequences with V and J called. Missing clones are a known gap in these copies; in checked studies unresolved V genes cover under half, and the rest lacks a known reason. In all, the sample holds fewer than 250,000 clones, and roughly 60% of those were seen once. The ten largest clones capture about 1.3% of the sample. The sample in question was CD4+ T cells sorted from blood, obtained at week 49, from a patient treated with tofacitinib. All receptors come from a human donor with alopecia areata.

The V gene is TRBV10-2, the J gene TRBJ1-5; 8 nucleotides match TRBD1. The CDR3 extends over 13 amino acids. Germline-derived CDR1 and CDR2 are WSHSY and SAAADI. Trimming took 6 bases from V and 7 from J; bases not matched to a gene: 5. The CDR3 coding sequence is TGCGCCAGCAGGGGACAGGTCCAACAGCCCCAGCATTTT. Amino acid sequence: CASRGQVQQPQHF.

This clone was seen only a few times. Other nucleotide sequences from this sample produce the same CDR3. V gene TRBV29-1 combines with J gene TRBJ1-1; no firm D call. CDR3 length equals 13 residues. Per germline, CDR1 SQVTM and CDR2 ANQGSEA. V was trimmed by 2 bases and J by 1 base, leaving 8 bases between them. This chain's CDR3 is CSVEPAGNTEAFF. The CDR3 region has the DNA TGCAGCGTTGAACCGGCGGGGAACACTGAAGCTTTCTTT.

The sample holds a few counts of this clone. The rearrangement links TRBV4-3 to TRBJ2-3; a weak D match, TRBD1 (5 bases). The CDR3 totals 13 residues. The germline V gene encodes CDR1 LGHNA and CDR2 YSLEER. Trimming left V 0 bases short and J 10 bases short, with 11 bases between. CDR3 sequence: CASSQEKLTAQYF. CDR3 DNA: TGCGCCAGCAGCCAAGAAAAATTGACAGCGCAGTATTTT.

The rearrangement links TRBV9 to TRBJ2-1; 10 nucleotides match TRBD2. CDR3 size: 15 residues. Germline CDR1 SGDLS, CDR2 YYNGEE. The V and J ends lost 4 bases and 7 bases, in that order; junction bases with no gene match: 8. The CDR3 region is CASSPRAGGRNEQFF. Here the CDR3 DNA reads TGTGCCAGCAGCCCTCGAGCGGGGGGGCGGAATGAGCAGTTCTTC.

V usage is TRBV10-1 and J usage is TRBJ2-3; D perhaps matches TRBD1 (6 bases). V was cut by 9 bases and J by 2 bases, with 21 bases left in between. The CDR3 sequence is 16 residues long. Germline CDR1 reads WNHNN; CDR2 reads SYGVQD (reference sequence). This CDR3 is CASSSWAGASTDTQYF. The CDR3, as DNA: TGCGCCAGTTCTTCGTGGGCAGGGGCGTCCACAGATACGCAGTATTTT.